This is a list of T cell receptor beta chains from one sample in a study of T cells in Graves' hyperthyroidism and ophthalmopathy. MiXCR, applied by TCRdb to the multiplex PCR reads, yields one record per CDR3 protein. The sample holds 600,000 or so distinct CDR3 sequences, about 45% seen once. The sequencing input was peripheral blood or thyroid tissue (not recorded which). These receptors all come from a woman aged 18-30 years with Graves' hyperthyroidism. CDR3s include the opening cysteine and the closing phenylalanine or tryptophan. Each record gives: clone size, V gene, J gene, CDR3 protein. Expanded clones get a size class; other rows say once, few or many, or leave the size out.

abundance: -; v_gene: TRBV7-9; j_gene: TRBJ2-7; CDR3aa: CASSLVGSSYERYF
abundance: -; v_gene: TRBV14; j_gene: TRBJ1-2; CDR3aa: CASSGSRTEFYGYTF
abundance: -; v_gene: TRBV10-3; j_gene: TRBJ1-5; CDR3aa: CAVSGLAGRETQHF
abundance: -; v_gene: TRBV20-1; j_gene: TRBJ2-7; CDR3aa: CSARDRGDNEQYF
abundance: many; v_gene: TRBV7-9; j_gene: TRBJ1-4; CDR3aa: CASSTSPGEKLFF
abundance: -; v_gene: TRBV20-1; j_gene: TRBJ2-2; CDR3aa: CSAPGTGGELFF
abundance: many; v_gene: TRBV24-1; j_gene: TRBJ1-1; CDR3aa: CATSIGGTEAFF
abundance: -; v_gene: TRBV7-8; j_gene: TRBJ2-5; CDR3aa: CASSLTGRVQYF
abundance: once; v_gene: TRBV7-6; j_gene: TRBJ2-3; CDR3aa: CASSLAWVAGETDTQYF
abundance: few; v_gene: TRBV5-1; j_gene: TRBJ1-4; CDR3aa: CASSLVAGHEKLFF
abundance: -; v_gene: TRBV2; j_gene: TRBJ1-1; CDR3aa: CASSEEGTAGAFF
abundance: -; v_gene: TRBV2; j_gene: TRBJ1-2; CDR3aa: CAIGTGGGYTF
abundance: few; v_gene: TRBV20-1; j_gene: TRBJ1-5; CDR3aa: CSARDQGPGNQPQHF
abundance: -; v_gene: TRBV7-9; j_gene: TRBJ2-5; CDR3aa: CASSLKLKETQYF
abundance: -; v_gene: TRBV7-3; j_gene: TRBJ1-2; CDR3aa: CASSPTGTVNYGYTF
abundance: -; v_gene: TRBV29-1; j_gene: TRBJ1-4; CDR3aa: CSAVGGSGEKLFF
abundance: few; v_gene: TRBV20-1; j_gene: TRBJ1-2; CDR3aa: CSARVLSVNYGYTF
abundance: -; v_gene: TRBV24-1; j_gene: TRBJ2-7; CDR3aa: CATSEAGGLYEQYF
abundance: once; v_gene: TRBV7-2; j_gene: TRBJ2-7; CDR3aa: CASSPDRVRGYEQYF
abundance: few; v_gene: TRBV10-3; j_gene: TRBJ1-1; CDR3aa: CASKQSQRQEAFF
abundance: -; v_gene: TRBV29-1; j_gene: TRBJ2-7; CDR3aa: CSVEGASGRAYEQYF
abundance: -; v_gene: TRBV20-1; j_gene: TRBJ2-6; CDR3aa: CSAREGSSSGANVLTF
abundance: -; v_gene: TRBV7-2; j_gene: TRBJ1-1; CDR3aa: CASRNRTYSTHGYGAFF
abundance: few; v_gene: TRBV7-9; j_gene: TRBJ2-7; CDR3aa: CASSSAALAAREQYF
abundance: many; v_gene: TRBV2; j_gene: TRBJ1-1; CDR3aa: CASRRSENTEAFF
abundance: once; v_gene: TRBV20-1; j_gene: TRBJ1-2; CDR3aa: CSARGGHLDYGYTF
abundance: -; v_gene: TRBV12-3/TRBV12-4; j_gene: -; CDR3aa: CASRPSRRSNEQFF
abundance: few; v_gene: TRBV2; j_gene: TRBJ1-5; CDR3aa: CASSPGDRQPQHF
abundance: many; v_gene: TRBV2; j_gene: TRBJ1-2; CDR3aa: CASTDRPYGYTF
abundance: -; v_gene: TRBV14; j_gene: TRBJ1-1; CDR3aa: CASRRVMNTEAFF
abundance: -; v_gene: TRBV24-1; j_gene: -; CDR3aa: CATSDRGTRFGDEQFF
abundance: -; v_gene: TRBV7-9; j_gene: TRBJ2-7; CDR3aa: CASSPPILAGVEEQYF
abundance: -; v_gene: TRBV5-6; j_gene: TRBJ1-3; CDR3aa: CASSSWTSDSAGNTIYF
abundance: many; v_gene: TRBV19; j_gene: TRBJ1-2; CDR3aa: CASSPDGYGYTF
abundance: few; v_gene: TRBV5-1; j_gene: TRBJ2-5; CDR3aa: CASSLEGEQETQYF
abundance: -; v_gene: TRBV19; j_gene: TRBJ1-5; CDR3aa: CASQPGRAGDSNQPQHF
abundance: -; v_gene: TRBV7-6; j_gene: TRBJ2-5; CDR3aa: CASGSDPKETQYF
abundance: -; v_gene: TRBV10-3; j_gene: TRBJ1-2; CDR3aa: CAISGRDIGYGYTF
abundance: few; v_gene: TRBV20-1; j_gene: TRBJ1-5; CDR3aa: CSASAQTGPQPQHF
abundance: -; v_gene: TRBV2; j_gene: TRBJ1-2; CDR3aa: CASSPQGDHGYTF
abundance: -; v_gene: TRBV7-6; j_gene: TRBJ2-2; CDR3aa: CASSPRQAAWTWNTGELFF
abundance: -; v_gene: TRBV10-3; j_gene: TRBJ2-7; CDR3aa: CAISESSTSGSGEQYF
abundance: -; v_gene: TRBV12-3/TRBV12-4; j_gene: TRBJ1-1; CDR3aa: CASSPSLGARDTEAFF
abundance: many; v_gene: TRBV7-9; j_gene: TRBJ1-2; CDR3aa: CASSFGQYYGYTF
abundance: -; v_gene: TRBV25-1; j_gene: TRBJ1-5; CDR3aa: CARDSNQPQHF
abundance: -; v_gene: TRBV10-3; j_gene: TRBJ2-5; CDR3aa: CAISDAPELAGVDETQYF
abundance: -; v_gene: TRBV29-1; j_gene: TRBJ2-7; CDR3aa: CSVRDDYEQYF
abundance: -; v_gene: TRBV7-9; j_gene: TRBJ2-1; CDR3aa: CASDHSSYNEQFF
abundance: many; v_gene: TRBV7-2; j_gene: TRBJ1-5; CDR3aa: CASSQRQSNQPQHF
abundance: few; v_gene: TRBV6-5; j_gene: TRBJ2-7; CDR3aa: CASTLTGVHYEQYF
abundance: -; v_gene: TRBV29-1; j_gene: TRBJ1-2; CDR3aa: CSLAGAGGYTF
abundance: -; v_gene: TRBV25-1; j_gene: TRBJ1-2; CDR3aa: CASSAGTGTNYGYTF
abundance: -; v_gene: TRBV2; j_gene: TRBJ1-2; CDR3aa: CASEPGSGYTF
abundance: -; v_gene: TRBV7-2; j_gene: TRBJ2-6; CDR3aa: CASSQGRGRGPPGANVLTF